The T cell receptor (beta chain) under discussion was sequenced for a study of T cell responses to AZD1222 COVID-19 vaccine. Germline-derived CDR1 and CDR2 are KGHDR and SFDVKD. The CDR3 totals 13 residues. V lost 2 bases to trimming and J lost 5 bases, with 6 bases between them. The repertoire was sequenced with immunoSEQ multiplex PCR; TCRdb's copy has only in-frame clones and lacks some. The table shows around 200,000 clones, with approximately 92% occurring only once. General observations from the study: Following two doses of AZD1222, Spike-specific TCR breadth and depth rose. Repertoire sampling happened only post peak T cell response. A mostly white British donor set with more females was recruited, and clonal diversity was possibly underestimated. Reportedly, close to half of spike-specific TCRs are directed against unmutated variant regions.

Turning to this clone: Its antigen is not known.

This chain joins TRBV24-1 and TRBJ2-1, with D possibly TRBD2 on 5 matching bases. The receptor was derived from an adult who received the MenACWY meningococcal vaccine as a control. This specimen was peripheral blood, taken 28 days after the second dose of the MenACWY control vaccine. As DNA, the CDR3 is TGTGCCACCAGTGATTACGGGAACAATGAGCAGTTCTTC. Translating it yields CATSDYGNNEQFF.